This TCR beta chain is from a study of CD8 T cells in ankylosing spondylitis. Germline loops: CDR1 DFQATT, CDR2 SNEGSKA (reference sequence). Trimming left V 1 base short and J 0 bases short, with 15 bases between. The CDR3 runs to 16 residues. This clonotype occurred many times. TCRdb fed the 5' RACE reads into MiXCR, producing one record per CDR3 protein. This sample carries over 60,000 distinct CDR3 sequences, less than 6% of them seen once, and the ten largest clones take 2.2%. Sequenced sample: blood, either unsorted or a sorted T cell fraction (not recorded which). This TCR derives from a male donor with ankylosing spondylitis or in good health (not recorded which). The chain is built from TRBV20-1 and TRBJ1-1; TRBD1 is a possible D gene (6 bases). CDR3 nucleotides: TGCAGTGCTAGAGGGCCAACGGGGGGCTTGAACACTGAAGCTTTCTTT. Its protein product is CSARGPTGGLNTEAFF.